These T cell receptor beta chains were read from a single sample in a study of blood T cell repertoires in COVID-19. Sequencing was performed with immunoSEQ multiplex PCR; in TCRdb, only in-frame clones are kept and a portion is missing. This repertoire shows roughly 230,000 clones, roughly nine tenths found once; its top ten account for around 3.7%. Source material: PBMCs or T cells enriched from blood (not recorded which). The receptor set was obtained from a woman in her twenties or thirties with acute COVID-19. CDR3s include the opening cysteine and the closing phenylalanine or tryptophan. D genes are given only for firm matches. The size of a clone is reported for some rows only, either as once, few or many, or as a class for expanded clones.

NA	TRBV2	NA	TRBJ1-2	14	CASSEAGGNYGYTF	TGTGCCAGCAGTGAAGCCGGGGGGAACTATGGCTACACCTTC
NA	TRBV19	NA	TRBJ1-4	14	CASSRTLNNEKLFF	TGTGCCAGTAGTCGGACACTTAATAATGAAAAACTGTTTTTT
NA	TRBV27	NA	TRBJ2-3	13	CASSTLNTDTQYF	TGTGCCAGCAGCACCCTCAACACGGATACGCAGTATTTT
NA	TRBV5-6	TRBD2	TRBJ2-2	17	CASSLEAGAPVTGELFF	TGTGCCAGCAGCTTGGAAGCGGGGGCCCCTGTAACCGGGGAGCTGTTTTTT
once	TRBV10-3	NA	TRBJ2-2	16	CAISLQGFKNTGELFF	TGTGCCATCAGCTTACAGGGCTTCAAGAACACCGGGGAGCTGTTTTTT
NA	TRBV10-2	NA	TRBJ1-1	13	CASSGFRSTEAFF	TGCGCCAGCAGTGGCTTCCGGAGCACTGAAGCTTTCTTT
NA	TRBV4-1	NA	TRBJ1-4	16	CASSHPVEGRGEKLFF	TGCGCCAGCAGCCACCCCGTGGAGGGGAGGGGTGAAAAACTGTTTTTT
NA	TRBV7-2	NA	TRBJ2-5	12	CASSLYVETQYF	TGTGCCAGCAGCTTATATGTGGAGACCCAGTACTTC
NA	TRBV18	NA	TRBJ1-6	17	CASSPPGGSIYNSPLHF	TGTGCCAGCTCACCACCGGGAGGGTCCATCTATAATTCACCCCTCCACTTT
NA	TRBV7-2	TRBD1	TRBJ1-6	14	CASSFLQGASPLHF	TGTGCCAGCAGCTTTCTCCAGGGGGCTTCACCCCTCCACTTT
few	TRBV23-1	TRBD1	TRBJ2-7	15	CASSQKGTGDYEQYF	TGCGCCAGCAGTCAAAAGGGGACAGGGGACTACGAGCAGTACTTC
NA	TRBV27	NA	TRBJ1-6	15	CASRSSRGNNSPLHF	TGTGCCAGCAGATCCTCGAGGGGGAACAATTCACCCCTCCACTTT
NA	TRBV7-2	TRBD1	TRBJ2-7	16	CASSSLPGQATGEQYF	TGTGCCAGCAGCTCGCTCCCGGGACAGGCTACGGGCGAGCAGTACTTC
NA	TRBV25-1	NA	TRBJ2-3	17	CASSEWAGISSTDTQYF	TGTGCCAGCAGTGAATGGGCAGGGATTTCTAGCACAGATACGCAGTATTTT
once	TRBV5-1	TRBD1	TRBJ1-1	15	CASSWGQLWNTEAFF	TGCGCCAGCAGCTGGGGACAGCTTTGGAACACTGAAGCTTTCTTT